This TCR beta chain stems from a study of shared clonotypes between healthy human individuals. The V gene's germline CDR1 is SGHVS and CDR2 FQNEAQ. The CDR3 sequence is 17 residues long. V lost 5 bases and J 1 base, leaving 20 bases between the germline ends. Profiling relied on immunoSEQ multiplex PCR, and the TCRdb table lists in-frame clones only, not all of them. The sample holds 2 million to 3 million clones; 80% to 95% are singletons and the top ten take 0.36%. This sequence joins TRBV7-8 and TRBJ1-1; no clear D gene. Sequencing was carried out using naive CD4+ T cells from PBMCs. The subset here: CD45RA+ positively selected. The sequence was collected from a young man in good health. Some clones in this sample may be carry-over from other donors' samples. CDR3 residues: CASSPRPWEKRNTEAFF. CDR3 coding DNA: TGTGCCAGCAGCCCGAGGCCGTGGGAGAAGAGGAACACTGAAGCTTTCTTT.